Below, one T cell receptor beta chain is given with its context. The entry originates in a study of blood T cell repertoires in COVID-19. Sequencing was performed with immunoSEQ multiplex PCR; in TCRdb, only in-frame clones are kept and a portion is missing. The table has 330,000 or so clones, around 90% seen once. Germline V CDR1 and CDR2: SGHTA, FQGNSA. The CDR3 has 16 residues. The V end lost 5 bases, the J end lost 1 base, and 17 bases lay between the germline ends. Sequencing was performed on PBMCs or T cells enriched from blood (not recorded which). The sequence was obtained from a woman aged 25 to 39 who had recovered from COVID-19. V and J are TRBV7-2 and TRBJ2-5; D remains ambiguous. The CDR3 nucleotides are TGTGCCAGCAGCCGTATGGTGACGGGTCCCCAAGAGACCCAGTACTTC. Protein: CASSRMVTGPQETQYF.